Listed below are T cell receptor beta chains from one sample, sequenced in a study of T cell clonotyping in hematopoietic cell transplantation. Libraries were prepared by immunoSEQ multiplex PCR; TCRdb keeps only in-frame clonotypes and omits some of them. The sample lists 6,300 or so clones, approximately 87% seen once, with approximately 14% in the top ten. The specimen comprised peripheral blood mononuclear cells, sampled 180 days after allogeneic stem cell transplant. The receptors shown here come from a female patient between 50 and 60 years old who had an allogeneic stem cell transplant from an unrelated donor, so the T cells may come from the graft donor. Some clones in this sample may be carry-over from other donors' samples. Both conserved end residues are part of each CDR3. The D gene is left open where the match is weak. Size tells how often a clone was seen (once, few, many) or the class of an expanded clone, and some rows leave it out.

size	V	D	J	DNA	CDR3
.	TRBV5-1	TRBD1	TRBJ1-2	TGCGCCAGCAGCTTGGCAACAGGGGAGGTCTATGGCTACACCTTC	CASSLATGEVYGYTF
.	TRBV5-1	TRBD2	TRBJ2-3	TGCGCCAGCAGCTCTCAAAGCGGGGGGGCCCGAGCAGATACGCAGTATTTT	CASSSQSGGARADTQYF
once	TRBV10-3	TRBD1	TRBJ2-5	TGTGCCCCCACGGGCCCCCGGACAGGGGACGTGGGAGAGACCCAGTACTTC	CAPTGPRTGDVGETQYF
large	TRBV2	.	TRBJ1-5	TGTGCCAGCAGGATGGATACAGGGTTCGGTCAGCCCCAGCATTTT	CASRMDTGFGQPQHF
.	TRBV6-5	.	TRBJ1-1	TGTGCCAGCAGTTACTCGGGCAGCACTGAAGCTTTCTTT	CASSYSGSTEAFF
.	TRBV5-6	.	TRBJ2-1	TGTGCCAGCAGCCCCGGGACAAGGTATGAGCAGTTCTTC	CASSPGTRYEQFF
.	TRBV5-1	.	TRBJ2-7	TGCGCCAGCAGCCGCGGAAGCACCACGCACTACGAGCAGTACTTC	CASSRGSTTHYEQYF
few	TRBV27	TRBD1	TRBJ1-5	TGTGCCAGCAGACTAGGGGGCTATAGCAATCAGCCCCAGCATTTT	CASRLGGYSNQPQHF
.	TRBV7-6	.	TRBJ1-6	TGTGCCAGCAGCTTAGACACGGTCTCCTATAATTCACCCCTCCACTTT	CASSLDTVSYNSPLHF
few	TRBV9	.	TRBJ2-3	TGTGCCAGCAGCGTAGTGGGGGGATGGGATACGCAGTATTTT	CASSVVGGWDTQYF
.	TRBV7-9	.	TRBJ2-7	TGTGCCAGCAGCTCTGCTTGGACAGAATCCTACGAGCAGTACTTC	CASSSAWTESYEQYF
.	TRBV10-1	.	TRBJ2-2	TGCGCCAGCAGTGGCGGACGAGACACCGGGGAGCTGTTTTTT	CASSGGRDTGELFF
.	TRBV5-4	TRBD1	TRBJ2-5	TGTGCCAGCAGCTCAGGGGGAACCCAAGAGACCCAGTACTTC	CASSSGGTQETQYF
few	TRBV21-1	.	TRBJ2-7	TGTGCCAGCAGCAAAGCTGGGCTAGCGGGGGAATACTACGAGCAGTACTTC	CASSKAGLAGEYYEQYF
.	TRBV7-2	.	TRBJ2-3	TGTGCCAGCAGCGGGGGCCGTATCACAGATACGCAGTATTTT	CASSGGRITDTQYF
.	TRBV6-6	.	TRBJ1-5	TGTGCCAGCAGAGAACTCGAGGAACGGGATCAGCCCCAGCATTTT	CASRELEERDQPQHF
few	TRBV6-5	TRBD1	TRBJ2-2	TGTGCCACCCGGACAGGGTCCACCGGGGAGCTGTTTTTT	CATRTGSTGELFF
.	TRBV5-1	.	TRBJ1-6	TGCGCCAGCAGCACAGGGCTTGTAGGGGGACCCCTCCACTTT	CASSTGLVGGPLHF
.	TRBV7-6	.	TRBJ1-1	TGTGCCAGCAGCCTTGGCCGAGAGAGAACTGAAGCTTTCTTT	CASSLGRERTEAFF
few	TRBV10-3	.	TRBJ1-4	TGTGCCATTTACGACAGTAGTAATGAAAAACTGTTTTTT	CAIYDSSNEKLFF
.	TRBV5-6	.	TRBJ2-1	TGTGCCAGCACCGTTCACAGTGGCTCCTACAATGAGCAGTTCTTC	CASTVHSGSYNEQFF
.	TRBV29-1	.	TRBJ2-5	TGCAGCGTTGGGCGCTCTGGGACCCAGTACTTC	CSVGRSGTQYF